The rows below give T cell receptor beta chains drawn from one sample of a study of read filtering for tumor transcriptome and immune sequencing. TCRdb processed the reads anew with MiXCR; each CDR3 protein has one entry. The sample lists roughly 46,000 distinct CDR3 sequences, roughly 12% seen once, with about 14% in the top ten. Sequencing was carried out using a population of CD138-negative cells sorted from bone marrow. These receptors all stem from a donor older than 35 with multiple myeloma. Each CDR3 is given with its conserved first and last residue. The D gene is left open where the match is weak. Size tells how often a clone was seen (once, few, many) or the class of an expanded clone, and some rows leave it out.

clone_size d_call j_call v_call cdr3_aa cdr3_nt
many NA TRBJ2-2 TRBV4-3 CASSQETGSGAGELFF TGCGCCAGCAGCCAAGAAACGGGGTCCGGGGCCGGGGAGCTGTTTTTT
many NA TRBJ2-1 TRBV7-2 CASSSNNEQFF TGTGCCAGCAGCTCGAACAATGAGCAGTTCTTC
many TRBD1 TRBJ2-2 TRBV5-1 CASSLGQGRGTGELFF TGCGCCAGCAGCTTGGGACAGGGCAGGGGCACCGGGGAGCTGTTTTTT
many NA TRBJ2-1 TRBV29-1 CSVCQQGIHCDEQFF TGCAGCGTTTGTCAACAGGGAATCCACTGCGATGAGCAGTTCTTC
many NA TRBJ2-3 TRBV4-3 CASSRLGAGTDTQYF TGCGCCAGCAGCCGCCTCGGAGCTGGCACAGATACGCAGTATTTT
many NA TRBJ2-7 TRBV7-2 CASSLDRTTYEQYF TGTGCCAGCAGCTTAGACAGGACGACCTACGAGCAGTACTTC
many NA TRBJ2-5 TRBV7-2 CASSFQWETQYF TGTGCCAGCAGCTTCCAGTGGGAGACCCAGTACTTC
many NA TRBJ1-1 TRBV5-1 CASRRGDMNTEAFF TGCGCCAGCAGACGGGGGGACATGAACACTGAAGCTTTCTTT
NA NA TRBJ2-7 TRBV6-1 CASGEFSLDVRAEQYF TGTGCCAGCGGTGAATTTAGTCTGGATGTACGGGCCGAGCAGTACTTC
many NA TRBJ1-5 TRBV5-4 CASSFGGDRNQPQHF TGTGCCAGCAGCTTTGGGGGGGACCGCAATCAGCCCCAGCATTTT
few TRBD1 TRBJ2-1 TRBV19 CASSKGQDSYNEQFF TGTGCCAGTAGCAAGGGACAGGACAGCTACAATGAGCAGTTCTTC
many NA TRBJ2-6 TRBV5-1 CASSFPRGSGANVLTF TGCGCCAGCAGCTTCCCGCGCGGATCTGGGGCCAACGTCCTGACTTTC
many NA TRBJ2-7 TRBV7-2 CASSTRDLYEQYF TGTGCCAGCAGCACCCGGGACCTTTACGAGCAGTACTTC
many NA TRBJ2-5 TRBV7-9 CASSPRRLETQYF TGTGCCAGCAGCCCAAGGAGACTAGAGACCCAGTACTTC